This T cell receptor beta chain was observed in a study of blood T cell repertoires in COVID-19. Overall study: Spain, Italy and the United States supplied samples that represented acute and convalescent COVID-19.

This CDR3 has 13 residues. CDR1 is MNHNS and CDR2 is SASEGT in the germline V gene. The germline V and J ends were trimmed by 5 bases and 2 bases, with 9 bases remaining between them. Sequencing was performed with immunoSEQ multiplex PCR; in TCRdb, only in-frame clones are kept and a portion is missing. Counted here are 300,000 to 450,000 clones, 87% occurring once; the ten biggest clones make up 1% to 1.5%. The sequence derives from a man aged 30 to 45 who had recovered from COVID-19. The specimen was PBMCs or T cells enriched from blood (not recorded which). The chain joins TRBV6-1 to TRBJ1-2; tentative D call: TRBD1 (6 bases). CDR3 DNA sequence: TGTGCCAGCAGTACCCAGGGGAACTATGGCTACACCTTC. Residues: CASSTQGNYGYTF.